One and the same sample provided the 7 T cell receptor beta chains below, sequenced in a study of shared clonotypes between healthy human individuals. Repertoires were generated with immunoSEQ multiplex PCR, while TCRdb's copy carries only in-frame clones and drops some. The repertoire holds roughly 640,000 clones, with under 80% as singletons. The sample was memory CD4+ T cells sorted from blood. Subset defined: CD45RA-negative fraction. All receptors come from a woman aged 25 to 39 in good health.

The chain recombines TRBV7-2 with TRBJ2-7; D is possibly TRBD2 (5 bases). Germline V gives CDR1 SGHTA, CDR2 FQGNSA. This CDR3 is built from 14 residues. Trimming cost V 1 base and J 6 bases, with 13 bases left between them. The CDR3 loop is CASSLVWSSSEQYF. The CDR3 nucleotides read TGTGCCAGCAGCTTAGTTTGGTCTAGCTCCGAGCAGTACTTC. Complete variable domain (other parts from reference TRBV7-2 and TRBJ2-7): GAGVSQSPSNKVTEKGKDVELRCDPISGHTALYWYRQSLGQGLEFLIYFQGNSAPDKSGLPSDRFSAERTGGSVSTLTIQRTQQEDSAVYLCASSLVWSSSEQYFGPGTRLTVT.

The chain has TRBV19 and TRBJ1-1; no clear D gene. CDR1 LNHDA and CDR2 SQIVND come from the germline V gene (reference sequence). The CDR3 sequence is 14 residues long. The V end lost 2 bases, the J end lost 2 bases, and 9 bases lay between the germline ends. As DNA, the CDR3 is TGTGCCAGTAGTATACTAACAGCAAACACTGAAGCTTTCTTT. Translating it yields CASSILTANTEAFF.

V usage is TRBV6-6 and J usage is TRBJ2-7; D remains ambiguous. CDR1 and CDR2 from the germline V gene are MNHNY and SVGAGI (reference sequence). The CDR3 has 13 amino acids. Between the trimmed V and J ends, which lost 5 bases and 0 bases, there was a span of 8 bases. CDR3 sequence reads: CASSERTSYEQYF. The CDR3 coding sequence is TGTGCCAGCAGTGAGCGTACCTCCTACGAGCAGTACTTC.

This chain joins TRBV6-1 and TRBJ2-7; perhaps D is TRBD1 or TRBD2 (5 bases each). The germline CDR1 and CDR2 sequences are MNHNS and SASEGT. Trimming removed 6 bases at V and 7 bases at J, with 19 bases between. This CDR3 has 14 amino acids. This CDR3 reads CASSPGPTSGEQYF. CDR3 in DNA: TGTGCCAGCAGCCCGGGACCGACCTCCGGGGAGCAGTACTTC.

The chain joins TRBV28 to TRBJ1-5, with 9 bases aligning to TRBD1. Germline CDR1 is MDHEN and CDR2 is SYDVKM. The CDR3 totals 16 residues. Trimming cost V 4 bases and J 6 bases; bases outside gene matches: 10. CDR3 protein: CASSSPGQGFVQPQHF. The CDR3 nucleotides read TGTGCCAGCAGTTCTCCGGGACAGGGCTTTGTTCAGCCCCAGCATTTT. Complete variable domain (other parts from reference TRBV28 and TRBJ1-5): DVKVTQSSRYLVKRTGEKVFLECVQDMDHENMFWYRQDPGLGLRLIYFSYDVKMKEKGDIPEGYSVSREKKERFSLILESASTNQTSMYLCASSSPGQGFVQPQHFGDGTRLSIL.

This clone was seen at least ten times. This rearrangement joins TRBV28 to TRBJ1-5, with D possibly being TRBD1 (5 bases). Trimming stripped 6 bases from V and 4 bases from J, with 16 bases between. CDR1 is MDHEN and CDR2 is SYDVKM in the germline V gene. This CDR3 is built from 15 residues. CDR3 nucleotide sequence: TGTGCCAGCAGCTATACCGGGGCGAGGAATCAGCCCCAGCATTTT. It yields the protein CASSYTGARNQPQHF.

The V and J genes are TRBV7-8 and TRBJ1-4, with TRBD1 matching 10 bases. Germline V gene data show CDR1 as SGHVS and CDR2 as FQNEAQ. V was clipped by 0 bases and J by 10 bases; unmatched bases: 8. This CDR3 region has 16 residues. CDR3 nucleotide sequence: TGTGCCAGCAGCTTAGCGGGGGGGGACAGGGGACGAAAACTGTTTTTT. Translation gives CASSLAGGDRGRKLFF. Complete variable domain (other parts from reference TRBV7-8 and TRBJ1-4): GAGVSQSPRYKVAKRGQDVALRCDPISGHVSLFWYQQALGQGPEFLTYFQNEAQLDKSGLPSDRFFAERPEGSVSTLKIQRTQQEDSAVYLCASSLAGGDRGRKLFFGSGTQLSVL.